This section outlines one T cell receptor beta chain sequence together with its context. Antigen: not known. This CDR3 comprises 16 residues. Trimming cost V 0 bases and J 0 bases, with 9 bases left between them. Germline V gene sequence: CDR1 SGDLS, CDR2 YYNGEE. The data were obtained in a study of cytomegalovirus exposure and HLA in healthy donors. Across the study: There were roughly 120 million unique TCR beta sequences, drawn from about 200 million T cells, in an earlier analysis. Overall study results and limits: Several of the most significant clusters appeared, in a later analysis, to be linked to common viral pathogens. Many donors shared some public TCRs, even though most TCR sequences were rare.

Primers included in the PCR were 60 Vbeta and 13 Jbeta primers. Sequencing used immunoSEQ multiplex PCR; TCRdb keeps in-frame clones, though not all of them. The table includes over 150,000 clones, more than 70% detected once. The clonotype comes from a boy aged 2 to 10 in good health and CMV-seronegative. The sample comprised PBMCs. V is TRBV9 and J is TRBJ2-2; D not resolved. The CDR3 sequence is CASSVAQITNTGELFF. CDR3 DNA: TGTGCCAGCAGCGTAGCTCAGATCACGAACACCGGGGAGCTGTTTTTT.